Below, 25 T cell receptor beta chains from the same sample are listed, as sequenced in a study of T-cell reconstitution after alpha-beta-depleted transplantation in children. This sample's TCRbeta library carried unique molecular identifier barcodes. TCRdb passed the PCR reads through MiXCR, listing each CDR3 protein once. The sample lists some 490,000 distinct CDR3 sequences, about an eighth occurring once. The specimen was PBMCs from the stem cell graft donor, collected from the stem cell graft. The receptors derive from a human donor who donated a stem cell graft to a child with combined immunodeficiency.

J is TRBJ2-7 and V is TRBV19, with D perhaps being TRBD1 or TRBD2 (5 bases each). V was pared by 4 bases and J by 0 bases, with 13 bases between. Germline CDR1 and CDR2: LNHDA and SQIVND (reference sequence). The length of the CDR3 is 15 residues. The DNA for the CDR3 is TGTGCCAGTAGTACCCTTGGGACCGGCTCCTACGAGCAGTACTTC. Translation gives CASSTLGTGSYEQYF.

The chain is built from TRBV5-6 and TRBJ2-7; D is ambiguous. The CDR3 sequence is 13 residues long. Germline V gene lookup returns CDR1 SGHDT and CDR2 YYEEEE. The germline V and J ends were trimmed by 3 bases and 2 bases, with 9 bases remaining between them. The chain's CDR3 is CASSSRAAYEQYF. The CDR3 coding sequence is TGTGCCAGCAGCTCCCGGGCCGCCTACGAGCAGTACTTC.

The genes are TRBV20-1 and TRBJ2-7; 7 bases align to TRBD2. Germline V gene data show CDR1 as DFQATT and CDR2 as SNEGSKA (reference sequence). This CDR3 has 17 amino acids. V dropped 0 bases and J dropped 0; count of bases not matched to a gene: 11. The CDR3 spells CSARDRLAEPYSYEQYF. DNA for the CDR3: TGCAGTGCTAGAGATCGCCTAGCGGAACCATACTCCTACGAGCAGTACTTC.

This clonotype was recorded a few times. The chain is built from TRBV15 and TRBJ2-7; TRBD2 matches 10 bases. The germline V gene encodes CDR1 LNHNV and CDR2 YYDKDF (reference sequence). V shed 1 base, J shed 4 bases, and the junction held 7 bases outside the gene matches. This CDR3 contains 16 residues. CDR3 sequence: CATSRARTSGDYEQYF. The CDR3 coding sequence is TGTGCCACCAGCAGAGCGAGGACTAGCGGTGATTACGAGCAGTACTTC.

This clonotype was seen a handful of times. The chain recombines TRBV6-2 or TRBV6-3 with TRBJ2-1; 10 nucleotides match TRBD2. CDR1 is MNHEY and CDR2 is SVGEGT in the germline V gene. The ends lost 0 bases at V and 0 bases at J; junction bases unmatched: 11. The CDR3 has 20 amino acids. The CDR3 is CASSYSRLAGEYRSYNEQFF. CDR3 in DNA: TGTGCCAGCAGTTACTCTCGCCTAGCGGGGGAGTACCGCTCCTACAATGAGCAGTTCTTC.

This clonotype was seen at least ten times. The rearrangement joins TRBV12-3 or TRBV12-4 to TRBJ2-5, with D possibly TRBD1 on 5 matching bases. V lost 2 bases, J lost 5 bases, and 9 bases lay in between. The CDR3 consists of 13 residues. This CDR3 is CASSLSAGETQYF. CDR3 DNA: TGTGCCAGCAGTTTATCGGCAGGGGAGACCCAGTACTTC.

This chain uses TRBV29-1 with TRBJ2-5, with 10 bases matching TRBD1. Germline V gives CDR1 SQVTM, CDR2 ANQGSEA. The CDR3 is 13 residues long. The J segment lost 4 bases and the V segment lost 8 bases, leaving 7 bases of the junction unmatched. The CDR3 loop is CSTRQGASETQYF. CDR3 nucleotide sequence: TGCAGCACCCGACAGGGGGCATCAGAGACCCAGTACTTC.

The chain carries TRBV12-3 or TRBV12-4 and TRBJ2-1; 9 bases map to TRBD1. The CDR3 extends over 15 amino acids. With V trimmed by 4 bases and J by 8 bases, 9 bases remained unmatched. The chain's CDR3 is CASSSWTGAPDEQFF. For the CDR3, the DNA is TGTGCCAGCAGTTCCTGGACAGGGGCGCCAGATGAGCAGTTCTTC.

This clonotype was observed a handful of times. The chain employs TRBV12-3 or TRBV12-4 and TRBJ1-4, with 11 bases fitting TRBD1. Germline trimming cut 5 bases from V and 7 bases from J; bases unmatched to any gene: 6. The CDR3 is 15 residues long. DNA for the CDR3: TGTGCCAGCAGTCGTCGGACAGGGGGCGTTGAAAAACTGTTTTTT. This sequence encodes CASSRRTGGVEKLFF.

This chain links TRBV12-3 or TRBV12-4 with TRBJ2-5, with TRBD2 matching 13 bases. The CDR3 sequence is 15 residues long. V lost 7 bases, J lost 6 bases, and 8 bases stayed unmatched. The CDR3: CASKGLAGNVKTQYF. For the CDR3, the DNA is TGTGCCAGCAAGGGACTAGCGGGAAATGTAAAGACCCAGTACTTC.

The chain uses TRBV9 and TRBJ2-5; the D is unclear. Deletions cut 2 bases from V and 4 bases from J, with 18 bases between. Looked up from germline, CDR1 is SGDLS and CDR2 is YYNGEE. This CDR3 is 16 amino acids long. CDR3 coding DNA: TGTGCCAGCAGCGTGGCTGCCCGGCCCAGTGTAGAGACCCAGTACTTC. Amino acids: CASSVAARPSVETQYF.

This clonotype was detected a few times. CDR3 in amino acids: CASSSPRKVVNEQYF. The CDR3 region has the DNA TGTGCCAGCAGTTCCCCGAGAAAGGTAGTGAACGAGCAGTACTTC. The chain joins TRBV27 to TRBJ2-7; D gene unclear. Between the trimmed V and J ends, which lost 4 bases and 5 bases, there was a span of 18 bases. From germline, CDR1 is MNHEY and CDR2 SMNVEV (reference sequence). This CDR3 contains 15 residues.

This clonotype was observed at least ten times. The chain has TRBV5-8 and TRBJ2-1, with 7 bases aligning to TRBD1. The CDR3 spans 16 residues. The V and J ends lost 0 bases and 8 bases, in that order; junction bases with no gene match: 11. From germline, CDR1 is SGHTS and CDR2 YDEGEE. The CDR3 spells CASSLDEGAVSDEQFF. As DNA, the CDR3 is TGTGCCAGCAGCTTGGACGAGGGGGCGGTCAGTGATGAGCAGTTCTTC.

A remark on this clonotype: A single base separates this from a much larger clone, so it may be a read error. The chain couples TRBV6-4 to TRBJ1-1, with D unresolved. CDR1 is MRHNA and CDR2 is SNTAGT in the germline V gene. This CDR3 contains 14 residues. V was trimmed by 6 bases and J by 1 base, leaving 12 bases between them. Here the CDR3 DNA reads TGTGCCAGCAGCGCGGCGACGGAGAACACTGAAGCTTTCTTT. Encoded protein: CASSAATENTEAFF.

This clonotype was counted at least ten times. V is TRBV25-1 and J is TRBJ2-1; possibly TRBD2 for D (6 bases). Trimming pared 3 bases from V and 4 bases from J, leaving 7 bases between. Germline-derived CDR1 and CDR2 are MGHDK and SYGVNS. This CDR3 has 13 residues. The DNA for the CDR3 is TGTGCCAGCAGTGACAGCGGGTACAATGAGCAGTTCTTC. This encodes CASSDSGYNEQFF.

This clonotype was found many times. This chain connects TRBV5-1 to TRBJ2-7; D may be TRBD1 (6 bases). CDR3 length: 15 residues. The V gene lost 0 bases and the J gene lost 7 bases, with 17 bases spanning the gap. Per germline, CDR1 SGHRS and CDR2 YFSETQ. The DNA of the CDR3 is TGCGCCAGCAGCTTGGCCGGGGACACACCACGGGAGCAGTACTTC. Its translation: CASSLAGDTPREQYF.

The sample holds a few counts of this clonotype. The chain combines TRBV4-3 with TRBJ2-3; 10 nucleotides align to TRBD2. The CDR3 totals 16 residues. The V and J ends lost 0 bases and 5 bases, in that order; junction bases with no gene match: 5. Germline lookup yields CDR1 LGHNA and CDR2 YSLEER. The CDR3 region is CASSQEPAGGRDTQYF. The CDR3, as DNA: TGCGCCAGCAGCCAAGAACCAGCGGGGGGGCGAGATACGCAGTATTTT.

Many counts were recorded for this clonotype. The gene calls are TRBV29-1 and TRBJ2-1; the match to TRBD2 covers 10 bases. The V gene end was trimmed by 8 bases and the J gene end by 3 bases; junction bases not matched to a gene: 16. The CDR3 is 17 residues long. Per the germline V gene, CDR1 is SQVTM and CDR2 is ANQGSEA. CDR3 nucleotide sequence: TGCAGCCAACGGGGGTGGCTAGCGGGAGTTGGCTACAATGAGCAGTTCTTC. Translation: CSQRGWLAGVGYNEQFF.

Only a few counts were recorded for this clonotype. This chain connects TRBV10-3 to TRBJ2-2; D gene uncertain. Per the germline V gene, CDR1 is ENHRY and CDR2 is SYGVKD. With 7 bases removed from V and 0 bases from J, the gap between germline ends came to 12 bases. The CDR3 contains 15 residues. The chain's CDR3 is CAITVSNSNTGELFF. The CDR3 DNA follows: TGTGCCATCACGGTCTCAAACTCGAACACCGGGGAGCTGTTTTTT.

This clonotype showed up just a few times. CDR3 sequence reads: CATGGGGPETQYF. The CDR3 nucleotides read TGTGCCACCGGCGGGGGGGGCCCAGAGACCCAGTACTTC. The chain is built from TRBV24-1 and TRBJ2-5; 9 bases fit TRBD2. Germline-derived CDR1 and CDR2 are KGHDR and SFDVKD. The CDR3 is made up of 13 amino acids. J lost 4 bases, V lost 9 bases, and 5 bases had no gene match.

This clonotype was seen a few times. V is TRBV6-5 and J is TRBJ2-5, with unresolved D. The CDR3 loop spans 13 amino acids. CDR1 MNHEY and CDR2 SVGAGI come from the germline V gene. Deletions cut 5 bases from V and 4 bases from J, with 11 bases between. In nucleotides, the CDR3 is TGTGCCAGCAGTCACCCCGGGCGAGAGACCCAGTACTTC. Protein sequence: CASSHPGRETQYF.

This clonotype appeared many times. The chain recombines TRBV10-3 with TRBJ2-1, with D tentatively TRBD1 or TRBD2 (6 bases each). Trimming pared 4 bases from V and 5 bases from J, leaving 12 bases between. CDR1 is ENHRY and CDR2 is SYGVKD in the germline V gene. The CDR3 is 14 residues long. The CDR3, as DNA: TGTGCCATCAGTGTGTGGGGGGCCGACAATGAGCAGTTCTTC. Protein product: CAISVWGADNEQFF.

This clonotype has more than one count but fewer than ten. The chain couples TRBV9 to TRBJ2-7, with a tentative D call TRBD2 (5 bases). This CDR3 spans 15 amino acids. V was cut by 0 bases and J by 0 bases, with 10 bases left in between. The germline V gene encodes CDR1 SGDLS and CDR2 YYNGEE. This chain's CDR3 is CASSVGSGSSYEQYF. The CDR3, as DNA: TGTGCCAGCAGCGTAGGTTCGGGGAGCTCCTACGAGCAGTACTTC.

This chain connects TRBV7-3 to TRBJ2-6, with D maybe TRBD2 (6 bases). Per the germline V gene, CDR1 is SGHTA and CDR2 is FQGTGA. V dropped 1 base and J dropped 0 bases, with 13 bases sitting between them. The CDR3 is 18 residues long. The DNA of the CDR3 is TGTGCCAGCAGCTTAAACGGGGGACGAAGCTCTGGGGCCAACGTCCTGACTTTC. Its protein product is CASSLNGGRSSGANVLTF.

The V gene is TRBV7-3, the J gene TRBJ2-1, with D unclear. The CDR3 has 13 amino acids. V lost 5 bases to trimming and J lost 9 bases, with 14 bases between them. Germline values: CDR1 SGHTA, CDR2 FQGTGA. The CDR3 DNA is TGTGCCAGCAGCACAACTACGGTAGGTGAGCAGTTCTTC. This translates into CASSTTTVGEQFF. Based on the CDR3 plus reference TRBV7-3 and TRBJ2-1, the full variable domain is GAGVSQTPSNKVTEKGKYVELRCDPISGHTALYWYRQSLGQGPEFLIYFQGTGAADDSGLPNDRFFAVRPEGSVSTLKIQRTERGDSAVYLCASSTTTVGEQFFGPGTRLTVL.